These 15 T cell receptor beta chains originate from one sample sequenced in a study of cytomegalovirus exposure and HLA in healthy donors. Both 60 Vbeta primers and 13 Jbeta primers went into the PCR. Using immunoSEQ multiplex PCR, the repertoire was profiled, and TCRdb retains in-frame clones only, with some absent. Found here are some 150,000 clones, about three quarters of them singletons; the top ten hold almost 6.5%. The sequenced material came from PBMCs. The receptor set was obtained from a man aged 35 to 55 in good health and CMV-seropositive.

The chain joins TRBV28 to TRBJ1-1; TRBD1 matches 7 bases. The CDR3 extends over 16 amino acids. Germline loops: CDR1 MDHEN, CDR2 SYDVKM. V shed 8 bases and J 0 bases; nucleotides not matched to a gene: 12. The CDR3 spells CASVFSGGALNTEAFF. CDR3 nucleotides: TGTGCCAGCGTGTTCTCAGGGGGTGCTTTGAACACTGAAGCTTTCTTT.

The rearrangement links TRBV6-1 to TRBJ2-7; D is unresolved. The germline V and J ends were trimmed by 3 bases and 0 bases, with 9 bases remaining between them. Germline V gene sequence: CDR1 MNHNS, CDR2 SASEGT. The CDR3 consists of 14 residues. Here the CDR3 DNA reads TGTGCCAGCAGTGACGTCCCGAGCTCCTACGAGCAGTACTTC. It codes for CASSDVPSSYEQYF.

The V gene is TRBV2, the J gene TRBJ2-1; unclear D gene. The CDR3 covers 13 residues. V lost 4 bases and J lost 10, with 14 bases in between. Germline loops: CDR1 SNHLY, CDR2 FYNNEI. The CDR3 protein is CASSGLSSSEQFF. The CDR3 DNA follows: TGTGCCAGCAGTGGACTTAGCTCATCCGAGCAGTTCTTC.

This clone occurred once. The V call is TRBV7-8, the J call TRBJ1-5, with 7 bases matching TRBD1. V was clipped by 5 bases and J by 3 bases; unmatched bases: 10. Germline-derived CDR1 and CDR2 are SGHVS and FQNEAQ. The CDR3 loop spans 16 amino acids. CDR3 region: CASSPKGQLYNQPQHF. CDR3 coding DNA: TGTGCCAGCAGCCCGAAGGGACAGCTTTACAATCAGCCCCAGCATTTT.

The CDR3, as DNA: TGTGCCAGTAGTTTCCAGTATTATAGCAATCAGCCCCAGCATTTT. Protein: CASSFQYYSNQPQHF. The chain uses TRBV19 and TRBJ1-5; D is unresolved. V lost 5 bases and J 0 bases, leaving 11 bases between the germline ends. CDR3 length equals 15 residues. Germline CDR1 reads LNHDA; CDR2 reads SQIVND (reference sequence).

The gene calls are TRBV10-2 and TRBJ2-1; possible D gene TRBD2, 6 bases. Germline V gene sequence: CDR1 WSHSY, CDR2 SAAADI. V shed 5 bases and J shed 2 bases, with 13 bases lying between them. This CDR3 has 15 residues. This CDR3 reads CASSLLVAAYNEQFF. CDR3 nucleotides: TGCGCCAGCAGTCTCCTGGTAGCGGCCTACAATGAGCAGTTCTTC.

V and J are TRBV5-1 and TRBJ2-7; 7 bases fit TRBD1. The V gene end was trimmed by 0 bases and the J gene end by 4 bases; junction bases not matched to a gene: 1. CDR3 length: 13 residues. The germline gives CDR1 SGHRS, CDR2 YFSETQ. In DNA form, the CDR3 reads TGCGCCAGCAGCTTGGTGACAGGGTACGAGCAGTACTTC. Its translation: CASSLVTGYEQYF.

The CDR3 coding sequence is TGTGCCAGCAGTTCTGCGGCGGGAGTGCCCTACGAGCAGTACTTC. Translating it yields CASSSAAGVPYEQYF. The chain employs TRBV28 and TRBJ2-7; 7 positions match TRBD2. With 4 bases clipped from V and 2 bases from J, the junction kept 8 bases outside the gene matches. The V gene's germline CDR1 is MDHEN and CDR2 SYDVKM. This CDR3 contains 15 residues.

This chain links TRBV6-1 with TRBJ2-7; 13 bases align to TRBD2. With V trimmed by 4 bases and J by 3 bases, 15 bases remained unmatched. Germline V gene data show CDR1 as MNHNS and CDR2 as SASEGT. This CDR3 spans 19 amino acids. The CDR3: CASSATSRKRTSGSYEQYF. As DNA, the CDR3 is TGTGCCAGCAGTGCAACCTCCCGGAAGAGGACTAGCGGGAGCTACGAGCAGTACTTC.

This clone appeared once. This chain's CDR3 is CASRTGTGGEETQYF. Here the CDR3 DNA reads TGCGCCAGCAGAACCGGGACAGGGGGCGAAGAGACCCAGTACTTC. The chain is built from TRBV5-1 and TRBJ2-5; TRBD1 aligns across 12 bases. The CDR3 consists of 15 residues. Trimming at V came to 5 bases and at J to 3 bases, leaving 5 bases not matched to a gene. Germline V CDR1 and CDR2: SGHRS, YFSETQ.

This clone was observed a few times. The chain couples TRBV5-1 to TRBJ2-1; TRBD1 aligns across 11 bases. V dropped 7 bases and J dropped 4; count of bases not matched to a gene: 1. The CDR3 sequence is 13 residues long. The germline V gene has CDR1 SGHRS and CDR2 YFSETQ. This CDR3 is CASGTGGYNEQFF. For the CDR3, the DNA is TGCGCCAGCGGGACAGGGGGATACAATGAGCAGTTCTTC.

This clone was observed at least ten times. The chain links TRBV19 to TRBJ1-2; D might be TRBD1 (5 bases). Trimming removed 5 bases at V and 0 bases at J, with 13 bases between. The CDR3 spans 15 residues. Germline CDR1 and CDR2: LNHDA and SQIVND (reference sequence). The CDR3 protein is CASSPRGGTNYGYTF. DNA of the CDR3: TGTGCCAGTAGTCCCCGGGGGGGGACTAACTATGGCTACACCTTC.

The chain has TRBV29-1 and TRBJ1-1, with D maybe TRBD1 (6 bases). Trimming pared 7 bases from V and 10 bases from J, leaving 19 bases between. Germline assignment: CDR1 SQVTM and CDR2 ANQGSEA. This CDR3 has 12 residues. CDR3 nucleotides: TGCAGCGCAGAGACAGGTTTGGACTCAGCTTTCTTT. Protein product: CSAETGLDSAFF.

The chain uses TRBV19 and TRBJ2-7; D may be TRBD2 (5 bases). Trimming shortened V by 10 bases and J by 2 bases, and 15 bases separated the two germline ends. Per germline, CDR1 LNHDA and CDR2 SQIVND (reference sequence). This CDR3 comprises 13 residues. The CDR3, as DNA: TGTGCCACTTCTCTAGCCCTGGCCTACGAGCAGTACTTC. Protein sequence: CATSLALAYEQYF.

This rearrangement joins TRBV4-2 to TRBJ2-1, with TRBD2 matching 9 bases. This CDR3 comprises 16 residues. The junction had 6 bases not matched to a gene; V was cut back by 0 bases and J by 6 bases. Looked up from germline, CDR1 is LGHNA and CDR2 is YNFKEQ. CDR3 amino acids: CASSQEGSGSPNEQFF. The CDR3 DNA reads as TGTGCCAGCAGCCAAGAGGGTAGCGGGAGTCCCAATGAGCAGTTCTTC.